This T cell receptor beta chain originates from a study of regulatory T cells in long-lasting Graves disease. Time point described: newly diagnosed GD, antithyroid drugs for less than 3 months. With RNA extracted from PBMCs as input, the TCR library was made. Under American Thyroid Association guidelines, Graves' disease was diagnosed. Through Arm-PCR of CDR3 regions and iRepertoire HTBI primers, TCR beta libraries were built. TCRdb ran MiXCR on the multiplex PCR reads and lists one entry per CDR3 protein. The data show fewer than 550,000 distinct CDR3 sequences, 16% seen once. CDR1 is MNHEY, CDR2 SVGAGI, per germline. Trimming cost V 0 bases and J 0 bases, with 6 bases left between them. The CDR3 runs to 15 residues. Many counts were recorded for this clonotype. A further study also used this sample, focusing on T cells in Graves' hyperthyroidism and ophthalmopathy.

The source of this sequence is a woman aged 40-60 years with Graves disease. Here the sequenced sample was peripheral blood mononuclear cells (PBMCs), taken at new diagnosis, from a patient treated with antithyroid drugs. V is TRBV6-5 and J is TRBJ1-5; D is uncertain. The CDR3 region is CASSYSSDSNQPQHF. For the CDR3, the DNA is TGTGCCAGCAGTTACTCGTCAGATAGCAATCAGCCCCAGCATTTT.